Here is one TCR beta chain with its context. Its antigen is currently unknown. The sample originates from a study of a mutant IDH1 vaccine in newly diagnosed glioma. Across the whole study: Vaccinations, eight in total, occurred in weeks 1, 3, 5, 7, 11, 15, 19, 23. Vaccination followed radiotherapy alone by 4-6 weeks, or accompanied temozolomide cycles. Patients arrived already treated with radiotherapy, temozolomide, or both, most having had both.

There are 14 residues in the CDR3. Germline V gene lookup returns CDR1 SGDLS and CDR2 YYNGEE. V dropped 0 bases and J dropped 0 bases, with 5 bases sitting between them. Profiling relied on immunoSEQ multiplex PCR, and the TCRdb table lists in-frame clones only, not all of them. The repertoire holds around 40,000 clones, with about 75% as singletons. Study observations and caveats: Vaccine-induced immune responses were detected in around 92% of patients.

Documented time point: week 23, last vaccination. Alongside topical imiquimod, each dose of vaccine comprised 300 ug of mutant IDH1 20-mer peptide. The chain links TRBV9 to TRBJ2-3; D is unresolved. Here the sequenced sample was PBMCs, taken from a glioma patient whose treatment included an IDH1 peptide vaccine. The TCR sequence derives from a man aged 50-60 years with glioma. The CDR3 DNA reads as TGTGCCAGCAGCGTAGCCGAGAGCACAGATACGCAGTATTTT. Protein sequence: CASSVAESTDTQYF. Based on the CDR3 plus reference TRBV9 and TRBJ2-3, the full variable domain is DSGVTQTPKHLITATGQRVTLRCSPRSGDLSVYWYQQSLDQGLQFLIQYYNGEERAKGNILERFSAQQFPDLHSELNLSSLELGDSALYFCASSVAESTDTQYFGPGTRLTVL.